This TCR beta chain was recovered during a study of PD-L1 blockade in urothelial cancer. Study background: Researchers looked at the blood 3 weeks (second dose) and 6 weeks after treatment began. T cells numbered a median of 141,255 in the blood samples.

Every PCR was spiked with synthetic TCR analog templates. The method was immunoSEQ multiplex PCR; TCRdb's version includes in-frame clones alone and lacks a portion of them. The table lists 30,000 to 35,000 clones, approximately 84% of them singletons. As for this clone: Its antigen remains unknown.

Broader study findings: Better survival was forecast by a pretreatment blood TCR clonality below the median.

Time point described: pretreatment peripheral blood. Trimming pared 2 bases from V and 2 bases from J, leaving 13 bases between. CDR3 length: 16 residues. Germline loops: CDR1 MNHEY, CDR2 SVGAGI. This sample comprised PBMCs, obtained around atezolizumab (anti-PD-L1) treatment. The TCR sequence derives from a man in his sixties with urothelial cancer. The chain carries TRBV6-5 and TRBJ1-5, with D possibly matching TRBD1 (6 bases). The CDR3 here is CASSYEVPGGNQPQHF. In DNA form, the CDR3 reads TGTGCCAGCAGTTACGAGGTCCCAGGGGGCAATCAGCCCCAGCATTTT.